A selection of T cell receptor beta chains follows, all from one sample in a study of T cells in lung cancer brain metastases. Method: immunoSEQ multiplex PCR; TCRdb's copy keeps in-frame clones and lacks some. The table includes several thousand clones, about 88% detected once. The material sequenced was tumor tissue from the primary lung tumor. Receptors originate from a woman in her forties or fifties with non-small cell lung cancer. Both conserved end residues are part of each CDR3. D genes are given only for firm matches. Clone size is stated in some rows and not others, as once, few, many or a class when expanded.

>15|TRBV14|-|TRBD1|TRBJ2-1
CASSHLTGIYNEQFF
TGTGCCAGCAGCCACCTGACAGGGATCTACAATGAGCAGTTCTTC
>16|TRBV29-1|-|TRBD2|TRBJ2-7
CSVVGTSGRPYYEQYF
TGCAGCGTTGTGGGGACTAGCGGGAGACCTTACTACGAGCAGTACTTC
>14|TRBV18|-|-|TRBJ2-3
CASSSQTSPDTQYF
TGTGCCAGCTCATCTCAGACTAGTCCAGATACGCAGTATTTT
>13|TRBV30|-|TRBD1|TRBJ1-1
CAFSNRGRTEAFF
TGTGCCTTCTCGAACAGGGGGAGGACTGAAGCTTTCTTT
>13|TRBV18|-|-|TRBJ1-1
CASSPNSNTEAFF
TGTGCCAGCTCACCCAACAGCAACACTGAAGCTTTCTTT
>13|TRBV4-1|-|-|TRBJ1-1
CASSPTGFGEAFF
TGCGCCAGCAGTCCTACAGGATTCGGGGAAGCTTTCTTT
>17|TRBV5-1|-|TRBD2|TRBJ2-1
CASSKGTSGVIYNEQFF
TGCGCCAGCAGCAAGGGGACTAGCGGCGTAATCTACAATGAGCAGTTCTTC
>15|TRBV10-3|-|TRBD1|TRBJ1-1
CAISGQGGFNTEAFF
TGTGCCATCAGTGGACAGGGAGGATTTAACACTGAAGCTTTCTTT
>12|TRBV30|-|TRBD1|TRBJ2-3
CACTQGRDTQYF
TGTGCTTGCACACAGGGGCGGGATACGCAGTATTTT
>15|TRBV4-1|few|TRBD2|TRBJ2-1
CASSLLAGGSNEQFF
TGCGCCAGCAGCCTCCTAGCGGGGGGGTCCAATGAGCAGTTCTTC
>13|TRBV10-3|-|-|TRBJ1-2
CAISESAGYGYTF
TGTGCCATCAGTGAGTCGGCAGGCTACGGCTACACCTTC
>12|TRBV7-9|-|-|TRBJ2-7
CASSSSGTRQYF
TGTGCCAGCAGCTCCTCCGGGACAAGGCAGTACTTC
>11|TRBV30|-|-|TRBJ2-2
CASHWVGELFF
TGTGCCTCCCACTGGGTGGGGGAGCTGTTTTTT
>14|TRBV28|-|-|TRBJ2-7
CASLNRLNTYEQYF
TGTGCCAGCCTAAATCGTCTAAATACTTACGAGCAGTACTTC
>14|TRBV14|-|-|TRBJ2-5
CASSQASRRETQYF
TGTGCCAGCAGCCAAGCCTCCCGGCGAGAGACCCAGTACTTC
>14|TRBV7-9|-|TRBD1|TRBJ2-1
CASSLAGTANEQFF
TGTGCCAGCAGCTTAGCCGGGACAGCAAATGAGCAGTTCTTC
>13|TRBV19|few|TRBD1|TRBJ2-7
CASLGTGNYEQYF
TGTGCCAGTCTAGGGACAGGGAACTACGAGCAGTACTTC
>15|TRBV5-1|-|TRBD2|TRBJ2-3
CASSFGLAAADTQYF
TGCGCCAGCAGTTTCGGACTAGCGGCCGCCGATACGCAGTATTTT
>14|TRBV5-4|-|TRBD1|TRBJ2-7
CASSRSGTDYEQYF
TGTGCCAGCAGCCGCTCCGGGACAGACTACGAGCAGTACTTC
>12|TRBV4-1|few|-|TRBJ2-2
CASSQDGGELFF
TGCGCCAGCAGCCAAGATGGCGGGGAGCTGTTTTTT
>13|TRBV2|-|-|TRBJ2-7
CASSEVGAYEQYF
TGTGCCAGCAGTGAAGTTGGGGCCTACGAGCAGTACTTC
>14|TRBV30|-|TRBD1|TRBJ2-7
CAWDSGTGMGEQYF
TGTGCCTGGGATTCCGGGACAGGGATGGGCGAGCAGTACTTC
>14|TRBV15|-|-|TRBJ1-4
CATNPEGANEKLFF
TGTGCCACCAACCCAGAGGGGGCTAATGAAAAACTGTTTTTT
>15|TRBV19|-|TRBD1|TRBJ1-6
CASSSFRDRSSPLHF
TGTGCCAGTAGCTCCTTTAGGGACAGGTCTTCACCCCTCCACTTT
>16|TRBV15|-|-|TRBJ2-1
CATSRDRPSSYNEQFF
TGTGCCACCAGCAGAGATCGGCCAAGCTCCTACAATGAGCAGTTCTTC
>18|TRBV7-2|-|-|TRBJ2-7
CASSLGPVRTANSYEQYF
TGTGCCAGCAGCCTAGGGCCTGTGAGGACAGCGAATTCCTACGAGCAGTACTTC
>14|TRBV11-1|-|TRBD1|TRBJ1-6
CASSSGQNNSPLHF
TGTGCCAGCAGCTCGGGACAGAATAATTCACCCCTCCACTTT
>14|TRBV19|-|-|TRBJ2-1
CASSIVAFYNEQFF
TGTGCCAGTAGTATAGTGGCATTCTACAATGAGCAGTTCTTC
>17|TRBV11-2|-|-|TRBJ1-1
CASSLPRGASANTEAFF
TGTGCCAGCAGCTTACCACGAGGGGCCAGCGCGAACACTGAAGCTTTCTTT
>16|TRBV29-1|-|-|TRBJ2-2
CSVFRGRGANTGELFF
TGCAGCGTTTTTCGAGGGCGGGGAGCGAACACCGGGGAGCTGTTTTTT
>13|TRBV7-9|-|-|TRBJ2-3
CASSFFGTDTQYF
TGTGCCAGCAGCTTCTTTGGCACAGATACGCAGTATTTT
>15|TRBV5-6|-|-|TRBJ1-6
CASSLVNHRVSPLHF
TGTGCCAGCAGCTTAGTAAACCACAGGGTCTCACCCCTCCACTTT
>18|TRBV7-2|-|-|TRBJ1-6
CASSLSGRTGTANSPLHF
TGTGCCAGCAGCTTATCGGGGCGTACCGGGACGGCTAATTCACCCCTCCACTTT
>15|TRBV9|once|TRBD1|TRBJ1-4
CASSPQGSTNEKLFF
TGTGCCAGCAGCCCACAGGGGTCGACTAATGAAAAACTGTTTTTT
>13|TRBV29-1|-|-|TRBJ2-5
CSVLPSSQETQYF
TGCAGCGTCCTCCCTAGCTCCCAAGAGACCCAGTACTTC
>15|TRBV5-1|-|-|TRBJ2-1
CASSFGGPIDGEQFF
TGCGCCAGCAGCTTTGGGGGACCAATAGATGGAGAGCAGTTCTTC
>13|TRBV27|-|-|TRBJ1-1
CASSLMGGVEAFF
TGTGCCAGCAGTTTAATGGGGGGGGTAGAAGCTTTCTTT
>13|TRBV2|-|-|TRBJ2-5
CASNGLQPETQYF
TGTGCCAGCAATGGACTACAGCCGGAGACCCAGTACTTC
>16|TRBV5-4|-|-|TRBJ1-3
CASSLGGSGGGNTIYF
TGTGCCAGCAGCTTGGGCGGGAGCGGGGGCGGAAACACCATATATTTT
>14|TRBV19|once|TRBD1|TRBJ2-3
CASSMSRGPDTQYF
TGTGCCAGTAGTATGAGCAGGGGGCCCGATACGCAGTATTTT
>11|TRBV7-9|-|-|TRBJ1-2
CASSLWRGYTF
TGTGCCAGCAGCTTATGGCGTGGCTACACCTTC